Listed below are T cell receptor beta chains from one sample, sequenced in a study of shared clonotypes between healthy human individuals. Profiling relied on immunoSEQ multiplex PCR, and the TCRdb table lists in-frame clones only, not all of them. The repertoire consists of about 2,200,000 clones, with roughly 91% occurring once and the leading ten covering approximately 1.7%. The source material was naive CD8+ T cells from PBMCs. Receptors originate from a man aged 18 to 30 in good health. Some clones in this sample may be carry-over from other donors' samples. Both conserved end residues are part of each CDR3. The order of the fields is CDR3 length, V gene, D gene, clone size, J gene, CDR3 protein, CDR3 DNA. A D gene is named only where the DNA matches it firmly. A row's size may be missing; if present it is once, few, many or a size class.

13	TRBV19	-	-	TRBJ2-7	CASSAGESYEQYF	TGTGCCAGTAGCGCCGGTGAGTCCTACGAGCAGTACTTC
16	TRBV18	TRBD1	-	TRBJ2-3	CASSPGTGGAVDTQYF	TGTGCCAGCTCCCCCGGGACAGGGGGCGCGGTAGATACGCAGTATTTT
17	TRBV2	TRBD1	-	TRBJ1-2	CASSSPRDRDLLYGYTF	TGTGCCAGCAGTTCTCCCCGGGACAGGGACCTACTCTATGGCTACACCTTC
16	TRBV5-5	-	-	TRBJ2-7	CASSMAGARRDYEQYF	TGTGCCAGCAGCATGGCGGGGGCCCGCCGGGACTACGAGCAGTACTTC
11	TRBV2	-	-	TRBJ2-1	CASSERYEQFF	TGTGCCAGCAGTGAAAGGTATGAGCAGTTCTTC
11	TRBV19	-	-	TRBJ2-1	CAGLDSNEQFF	TGTGCCGGACTGGACAGCAATGAGCAGTTCTTC
15	TRBV21-1	-	-	TRBJ2-5	CASSKIYPWGETQYF	TGTGCCAGCAGCAAAATCTACCCTTGGGGAGAGACCCAGTACTTC
15	TRBV28	TRBD1	-	TRBJ1-1	CASSSRDRVGTEAFF	TGTGCCAGCAGTTCTCGGGACAGGGTGGGCACTGAAGCTTTCTTT
14	TRBV5-6	-	-	TRBJ1-2	CASSRYRSDYGYTF	TGTGCCAGCAGCCGTTACAGATCCGACTATGGCTACACCTTC
17	TRBV11-2	TRBD2	-	TRBJ2-3	CASSLPGLAGRTDTQYF	TGTGCCAGCAGCTTACCCGGACTAGCGGGAAGGACAGATACGCAGTATTTT
15	TRBV7-9	TRBD1	once	TRBJ1-6	CASSSTTGPGSPLHF	TGTGCCAGCAGCTCCACGACAGGGCCAGGGTCACCCCTCCACTTT
14	TRBV6-5	-	-	TRBJ2-7	CASTDRGLSYEQYF	TGTGCCAGCACCGACCGGGGACTCTCCTACGAGCAGTACTTC
15	TRBV5-1	-	-	TRBJ2-5	CASSLPGASSETQYF	TGCGCCAGCAGCTTGCCGGGGGCGTCCAGCGAGACCCAGTACTTC
16	TRBV27	-	-	TRBJ2-1	CASSLLGAGSYNEQFF	TGTGCCAGCAGTTTGTTGGGGGCGGGGTCCTACAATGAGCAGTTCTTC
13	TRBV27	-	-	TRBJ2-5	CASSFSQGQTQYF	TGTGCCAGCAGTTTTTCTCAGGGCCAGACCCAGTACTTC
15	TRBV7-8	TRBD1	once	TRBJ2-7	CASSSRDRGVDEQYF	TGTGCCAGCAGCTCCCGGGACAGGGGGGTGGACGAGCAGTACTTC
14	TRBV7-8	-	-	TRBJ2-3	CASSAGLNTDTQYF	TGTGCCAGCAGCGCGGGACTCAACACAGATACGCAGTATTTT
10	TRBV20-1	-	-	TRBJ1-1	CSARIGEAFF	TGCAGTGCCCGGATTGGTGAAGCTTTCTTT
17	TRBV14	-	-	TRBJ2-5	CASSQDPLGADQETQYF	TGTGCCAGCAGCCAAGATCCCCTAGGAGCGGACCAAGAGACCCAGTACTTC
14	TRBV27	TRBD1	-	TRBJ2-7	CASSPLGQPYEQYF	TGTGCCAGCAGTCCCCTGGGACAGCCCTACGAGCAGTACTTC
15	TRBV9	TRBD1	-	TRBJ2-5	CASSVVGTGGETQYF	TGTGCCAGCAGCGTAGTGGGGACAGGAGGCGAGACCCAGTACTTC
11	TRBV5-4	-	-	TRBJ2-7	CASSSNHEQYF	TGTGCCAGCAGCTCGAACCACGAGCAGTACTTC
13	TRBV30	TRBD1	-	TRBJ2-7	CAWRGDSTYEQYF	TGTGCCTGGAGAGGGGACAGCACCTACGAGCAGTACTTC
16	TRBV9	TRBD1	-	TRBJ2-7	CASSPLERTGDYEQYF	TGTGCCAGCAGCCCCTTAGAGAGGACAGGGGATTACGAGCAGTACTTC
14	TRBV6-5	-	-	TRBJ1-5	CASSYSGGVQPQHF	TGTGCCAGCAGTTACTCGGGGGGTGTTCAGCCCCAGCATTTT
16	TRBV27	-	-	TRBJ2-7	CASSPSTGTSTYEQYF	TGTGCCAGCAGTCCATCCACCGGGACATCTACTTACGAGCAGTACTTC
15	TRBV19	-	-	TRBJ1-1	CATWRPGLRNTEAFF	TGTGCCACCTGGAGGCCAGGGCTGAGGAACACTGAAGCTTTCTTT
16	TRBV5-6	TRBD2	-	TRBJ2-1	CASSLAGTSVYNEQFF	TGTGCCAGCAGCTTAGCCGGGACTAGCGTCTACAATGAGCAGTTCTTC
13	TRBV7-2	-	few	TRBJ2-2	CASSPYDTGELFF	TGTGCCAGCAGCCCGTATGACACCGGGGAGCTGTTTTTT
17	TRBV15	TRBD1	-	TRBJ2-5	CATSRVYGTGGQETQYF	TGTGCCACCAGCAGAGTGTACGGGACAGGGGGCCAAGAGACCCAGTACTTC
15	TRBV6-6	-	-	TRBJ1-5	CASRYTGFSNQPQHF	TGTGCCAGCAGGTACACAGGGTTCAGCAATCAGCCCCAGCATTTT
14	TRBV10-3	TRBD1	once	TRBJ2-3	CAIRGGSSTDTQYF	TGTGCCATCAGAGGGGGCTCTAGCACAGATACGCAGTATTTT
12	TRBV19	-	once	TRBJ1-1	CASSKWNTEAFF	TGTGCCAGTAGTAAATGGAACACTGAAGCTTTCTTT
18	TRBV6-9	TRBD1	-	TRBJ2-1	CASHNGQRRTGGNNEQFF	TGTGCCAGCCACAACGGTCAGAGAAGGACAGGGGGGAACAATGAGCAGTTCTTC
14	TRBV7-4	-	-	TRBJ1-1	CASSSNIMNTEAFF	TGTGCCAGCAGCTCTAATATCATGAACACTGAAGCTTTCTTT
14	TRBV2	TRBD1	-	TRBJ2-5	CASDGQDLQETQYF	TGTGCCAGTGATGGACAGGACCTGCAAGAGACCCAGTACTTC
15	TRBV6-1	-	-	TRBJ2-5	CASSANGWYQETQYF	TGTGCCAGCAGTGCAAACGGTTGGTACCAAGAGACCCAGTACTTC
15	TRBV10-3	TRBD1	-	TRBJ2-1	CAISEQDRGVNEQFF	TGTGCCATCAGTGAGCAGGACAGGGGGGTCAATGAGCAGTTCTTC
17	TRBV27	-	-	TRBJ1-1	CASSFEGAGGRGTEAFF	TGTGCCAGCAGTTTCGAAGGAGCGGGGGGTAGGGGCACTGAAGCTTTCTTT
13	TRBV9	-	-	TRBJ2-7	CASSWGADYEQYF	TGTGCCAGTTCATGGGGGGCTGACTACGAGCAGTACTTC
16	TRBV6-1	TRBD2	-	TRBJ2-1	CASSERIGRSYNEQFF	TGTGCCAGCAGCGAAAGGATCGGGAGGTCATACAATGAGCAGTTCTTC
14	TRBV9	-	once	TRBJ1-4	CASSVGAPHEKLFF	TGTGCCAGCAGCGTAGGGGCTCCCCATGAAAAACTGTTTTTT
18	TRBV28	TRBD2	once	TRBJ2-4	CASSLGAGETQAKNIQYF	TGTGCCAGCAGTTTAGGTGCGGGAGAGACCCAGGCCAAAAACATTCAGTACTTC
17	TRBV4-1	TRBD1	-	TRBJ1-1	CASSQGNRGRGNTEAFF	TGCGCCAGCAGCCAAGGGAACAGGGGGCGCGGGAACACTGAAGCTTTCTTT
15	TRBV7-2	TRBD2	-	TRBJ2-1	CASSLVLLAGNEQFF	TGTGCCAGCAGCTTAGTTCTGCTAGCGGGGAATGAGCAGTTCTTC
15	TRBV7-8	-	-	TRBJ1-5	CASSLARRGDQPQHF	TGTGCCAGCAGCTTAGCCCGCCGAGGGGATCAGCCCCAGCATTTT
16	TRBV5-1	-	-	TRBJ2-4	CASSSPPELAKNIQYF	TGCGCCAGCAGCTCTCCCCCGGAGCTAGCCAAAAACATTCAGTACTTC
14	TRBV6-1	-	-	TRBJ2-7	CASSDELAAYEQYF	TGTGCCAGCAGTGACGAGCTAGCTGCCTACGAGCAGTACTTC
16	TRBV4-1	-	-	TRBJ2-1	CASSQGPSETYNEQFF	TGCGCCAGCAGCCAAGGTCCTAGCGAGACCTACAATGAGCAGTTCTTC
14	TRBV2	-	-	TRBJ1-5	CASTEGSGLQPQHF	TGTGCCAGCACAGAAGGGTCAGGGCTTCAGCCCCAGCATTTT
14	TRBV6-5	-	-	TRBJ2-3	CASSPSRRSDTQYF	TGTGCCAGCAGCCCCAGTCGGCGATCGGATACGCAGTATTTT
16	TRBV7-2	TRBD1	-	TRBJ1-4	CASSLWDRGPVEKLFF	TGTGCCAGCAGCTTGTGGGACAGGGGGCCGGTTGAAAAACTGTTTTTT
12	TRBV11-2	TRBD1	-	TRBJ2-7	CASSLDRREQYF	TGTGCCAGCAGCCTGGACAGGCGGGAGCAGTACTTC